The 13 T cell receptor beta chains reported below all come from one sample, sequenced in a study of post-analysis software for immune sequencing data. Whole-study results and caveats: About five TRBV segments appeared more often in patients than in controls, and TRBV5-6, TRBV5-1 and TRBV20-1 were among these.

Which antigens these TCRs recognize remains unknown. Sequencing libraries made from TCR beta cDNA carried unique molecular identifiers. TCRdb reprocessed the PCR reads via MiXCR and lists one record per CDR3 protein. The top ten hold 0.56% of the sample, which has hundreds of thousands of distinct CDR3 sequences, just under 30% seen once. Sequencing used blood. All receptors derive from a girl between 10 and 17 years old with multiple sclerosis.

This chain joins TRBV7-2 and TRBJ1-2; 8 bases are shared with TRBD1. There are 16 residues in the CDR3. Unmatched junction bases numbered 16, after V lost 5 bases and J lost 8 bases. In germline, CDR1 is SGHTA, CDR2 FQGNSA. CDR3 sequence reads: CASSLGIYPTGEGYTF. Written as DNA, the CDR3 is TGTGCCAGCAGCCTAGGAATCTATCCGACAGGGGAGGGCTACACCTTC.

Only a few counts were recorded for this clonotype. The chain links TRBV6-2 or TRBV6-3 to TRBJ2-5; 11 nucleotides align to TRBD2. V was pared by 6 bases and J by 5 bases, with 8 bases of the junction left unmatched. Germline CDR1 is MNHEY and CDR2 is SVGEGT. The CDR3 is 15 amino acids. DNA for the CDR3: TGTGCCAGCAGCCGCCGACTAGCGGGACGGGAGACCCAGTACTTC. This sequence encodes CASSRRLAGRETQYF.

This clonotype has a handful of counts. CDR3 protein: CASSPRERLHNEQFF. DNA of the CDR3: TGTGCCAGCAGCCCCCGGGAGCGTCTCCACAATGAGCAGTTCTTC. V and J are TRBV7-2 and TRBJ2-1; TRBD2 might be the D (6 bases). V shed 5 bases and J shed 5 bases, with 16 bases lying between them. The CDR3 totals 15 residues. Germline V gives CDR1 SGHTA, CDR2 FQGNSA.

The chain uses TRBV7-2 and TRBJ2-7, with D perhaps being TRBD1 or TRBD2 (6 bases each). CDR3 length: 16 residues. Trimming cost V 5 bases and J 7 bases, with 24 bases left between them. CDR1 SGHTA and CDR2 FQGNSA come from the germline V gene. The CDR3 here is CASSPRGEQGHNEQYF. CDR3 bases: TGTGCCAGCAGCCCAAGGGGGGAACAGGGACACAATGAGCAGTACTTC.

This chain links TRBV7-9 with TRBJ2-5; the match to TRBD2 covers 12 bases. Germline V gene lookup returns CDR1 SEHNR and CDR2 FQNEAQ (reference sequence). This CDR3 is 20 amino acids long. Losses at the gene ends were 3 bases for V and 2 bases for J; bases not matched to a gene: 16. This CDR3 is CASSFGLAGGPLPTQETQYF. CDR3 in DNA: TGTGCCAGCAGCTTCGGGCTAGCGGGAGGGCCTCTCCCCACTCAAGAGACCCAGTACTTC. The variable domain in full, completed from reference TRBV7-9 and TRBJ2-5, reads DTGVSQNPRHKITKRGQNVTFRCDPISEHNRLYWYRQTLGQGPEFLTYFQNEAQLEKSRLLSDRFSAERPKGSFSTLEIQRTEQGDSAMYLCASSFGLAGGPLPTQETQYFGPGTRLLVL.

This chain uses TRBV28 with TRBJ2-7; TRBD2 is a possible D gene (6 bases). This CDR3 contains 13 residues. Trimming removed 6 bases at V and 5 bases at J, with 14 bases between. Germline CDR1 and CDR2: MDHEN and SYDVKM. The CDR3, as DNA: TGTGCCAGCAGGGTTGGAGGGAAGGACGAGCAGTACTTC. This gives the protein CASRVGGKDEQYF.

This clonotype has more than one count but fewer than ten. An end of the junction differs from the germline gene, which may be a read error. This chain links TRBV7-2 with TRBJ2-1, with 8 bases identical to TRBD1. CDR1 and CDR2 from the germline V gene are SGHTA and FQGNSA. This CDR3 has 14 amino acids. The DNA for the CDR3 is TGTGTCAGCAGCCCCCGACAGGGGTTGGGTGAGCAGTTCTTC. Its translation: CVSSPRQGLGEQFF. Together with reference TRBV7-2 and TRBJ2-1, the CDR3 gives the full variable domain: GAGVSQSPSNKVTEKGKDVELRCDPISGHTALYWYRQSLGQGLEFLIYFQGNSAPDKSGLPSDRFSAERTGGSVSTLTIQRTQQEDSAVYLCVSSPRQGLGEQFFGPGTRLTVL.

This clonotype occurred once. The chain links TRBV7-2 to TRBJ2-5; D is unresolved. This CDR3 has 14 residues. CDR1 is SGHTA, CDR2 FQGNSA, per germline. Trimming took off 6 bases at V and 3 bases at J, with 14 bases between the two ends. In DNA form, the CDR3 reads TGTGCCAGCAGTCAGAGACGGACCGAAGAGACCCAGTACTTC. As protein: CASSQRRTEETQYF. The whole variable domain, remainder taken from reference TRBV7-2 and TRBJ2-5, is GAGVSQSPSNKVTEKGKDVELRCDPISGHTALYWYRQSLGQGLEFLIYFQGNSAPDKSGLPSDRFSAERTGGSVSTLTIQRTQQEDSAVYLCASSQRRTEETQYFGPGTRLLVL.

The V and J genes are TRBV3-1 and TRBJ2-5; TRBD2 is a possible D gene (5 bases). CDR1 and CDR2 from the germline V gene are LGHDT and YNNKEL (reference sequence). V was pared by 4 bases and J by 4 bases, with 25 bases between. The CDR3 extends over 18 amino acids. The CDR3: CASSPHARDLSIAETQYF. The CDR3 bases are TGTGCCAGCAGCCCTCACGCCCGGGATCTTTCGATTGCAGAGACCCAGTACTTC.

This chain uses TRBV6-5 with TRBJ1-4, with TRBD1 matching over 8 bases. With V trimmed by 10 bases and J by 0 bases, 10 bases remained unmatched. The CDR3 totals 16 residues. Germline assignment: CDR1 MNHEY and CDR2 SVGAGI. CDR3 sequence reads: CANPGQEPATNEKLFF. The CDR3 region has the DNA TGTGCCAATCCGGGACAGGAGCCTGCAACTAATGAAAAACTGTTTTTT.

The V call is TRBV27, the J call TRBJ2-5; tentatively, D is TRBD1 (7 bases). With 6 bases removed from V and 5 bases from J, the gap between germline ends came to 19 bases. CDR3 length: 15 amino acids. Germline V gives CDR1 MNHEY, CDR2 SMNVEV (reference sequence). The CDR3 loop reads CASRDLGGGFETQYF. The CDR3 DNA sequence: TGTGCCAGCAGGGATCTTGGAGGGGGCTTTGAGACCCAGTACTTC.

This clonotype was detected only a few times. The rearrangement joins TRBV20-1 to TRBJ2-5; no definite D call. The CDR3 sequence is 13 residues long. Trimming cost V 6 bases and J 2 bases, with 13 bases left between them. Germline CDR1 is DFQATT and CDR2 is SNEGSKA (reference sequence). In nucleotides, the CDR3 is TGCAGTGCACCCGGGCCAGCACAAGAGACCCAGTACTTC. Protein sequence: CSAPGPAQETQYF.

The rearrangement uses TRBV24-1 and TRBJ2-5; 16 bases align to TRBD2. Germline V gives CDR1 KGHDR, CDR2 SFDVKD. Trimming took 10 bases from V and 1 from J; bases not matched to a gene: 5. The CDR3 runs 16 residues. CDR3 amino acids: CATGTSGRGRQETQYF. The CDR3, as DNA: TGTGCCACGGGGACTAGCGGGAGGGGACGCCAAGAGACCCAGTACTTC.